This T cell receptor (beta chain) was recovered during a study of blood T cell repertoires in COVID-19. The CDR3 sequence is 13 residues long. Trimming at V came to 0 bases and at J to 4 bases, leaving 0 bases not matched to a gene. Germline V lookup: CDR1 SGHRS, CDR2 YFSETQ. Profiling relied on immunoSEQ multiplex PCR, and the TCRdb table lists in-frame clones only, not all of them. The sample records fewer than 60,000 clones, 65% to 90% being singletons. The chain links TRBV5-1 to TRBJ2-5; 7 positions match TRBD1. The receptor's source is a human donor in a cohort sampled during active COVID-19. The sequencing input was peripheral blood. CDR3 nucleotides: TGCGCCAGCAGCTTGGGACAGGGAGAGACCCAGTACTTC. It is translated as CASSLGQGETQYF. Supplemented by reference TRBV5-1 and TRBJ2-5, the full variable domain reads KAGVTQTPRYLIKTRGQQVTLSCSPISGHRSVSWYQQTPGQGLQFLFEYFSETQRNKGNFPGRFSGRQFSNSRSEMNVSTLELGDSALYLCASSLGQGETQYFGPGTRLLVL.